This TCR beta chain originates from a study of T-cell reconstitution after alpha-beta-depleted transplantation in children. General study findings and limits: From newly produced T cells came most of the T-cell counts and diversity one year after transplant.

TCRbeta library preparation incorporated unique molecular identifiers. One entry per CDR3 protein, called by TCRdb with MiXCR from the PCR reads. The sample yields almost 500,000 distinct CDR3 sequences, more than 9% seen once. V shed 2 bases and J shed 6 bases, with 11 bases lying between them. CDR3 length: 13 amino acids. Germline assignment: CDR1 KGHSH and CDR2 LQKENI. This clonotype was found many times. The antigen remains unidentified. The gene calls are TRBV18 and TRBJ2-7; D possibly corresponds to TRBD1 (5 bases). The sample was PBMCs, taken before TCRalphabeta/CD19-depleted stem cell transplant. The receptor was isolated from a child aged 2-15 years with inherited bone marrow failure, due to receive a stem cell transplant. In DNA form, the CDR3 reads TGTGCCAGCTCACCAGGACAAGGGTCCGAGCAGTACTTC. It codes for CASSPGQGSEQYF.